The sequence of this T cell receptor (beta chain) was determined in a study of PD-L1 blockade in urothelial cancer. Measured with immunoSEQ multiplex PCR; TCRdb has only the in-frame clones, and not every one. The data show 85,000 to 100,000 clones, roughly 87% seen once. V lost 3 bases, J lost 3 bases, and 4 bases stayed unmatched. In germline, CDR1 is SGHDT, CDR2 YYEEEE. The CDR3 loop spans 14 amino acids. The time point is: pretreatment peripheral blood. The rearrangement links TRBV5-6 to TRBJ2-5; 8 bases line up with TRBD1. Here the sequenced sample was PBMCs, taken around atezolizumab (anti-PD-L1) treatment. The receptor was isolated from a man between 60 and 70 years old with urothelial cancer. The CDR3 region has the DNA TGTGCCAGCAGCTACAGGGGGGAGAAAGAGACCCAGTACTTC. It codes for CASSYRGEKETQYF.